These 16 T cell receptor beta chains were all obtained from the same sample, sequenced in a study of T cell changes during pregnancy in multiple sclerosis. Sequenced by immunoSEQ multiplex PCR; TCRdb stores in-frame clones only, minus some. The data contain approximately 51,000 clones, 93% of them seen just once; the ten biggest clones take up about 1.9%. This material consisted of peripheral blood, taken in the second trimester of pregnancy. These receptors originate from a female donor with multiple sclerosis, enrolled in a pregnancy study.

The chain uses TRBV7-9 and TRBJ2-2, with 7 bases matching TRBD2. V shed 5 bases and J 3 bases; nucleotides not matched to a gene: 15. The V gene's germline CDR1 is SEHNR and CDR2 FQNEAQ (reference sequence). The CDR3 runs 18 residues. The CDR3 nucleotides are TGTGCCAGCAGCCCGGCAGGGCGGGGGAGACCTTACACCGGGGAGCTGTTTTTT. As protein: CASSPAGRGRPYTGELFF.

The chain combines TRBV11-3 with TRBJ1-1; 8 bases fit TRBD1. The CDR3 sequence is 15 residues long. After removal of 3 bases from V and 5 bases from J, the junction contained 8 bases not matched to a gene. Germline CDR1 SGHNT, CDR2 YENEEA. The CDR3 sequence: CASSFQGARGTEAFF. Here the CDR3 DNA reads TGTGCCAGCAGCTTCCAGGGGGCGAGAGGAACTGAAGCTTTCTTT.

The J gene is TRBJ2-1, the V gene TRBV27; TRBD2 aligns across 14 bases. V was pared by 4 bases and J by 8 bases, with 4 bases of the junction left unmatched. The CDR3 is 15 amino acids. In germline, CDR1 is MNHEY, CDR2 SMNVEV (reference sequence). This CDR3 is CASSSGLAGAHEQFF. The DNA for the CDR3 is TGTGCCAGCAGTTCGGGACTAGCGGGAGCTCATGAGCAGTTCTTC.

This clone appeared once. This chain links TRBV7-9 with TRBJ1-5, with TRBD1 matching over 9 bases. The CDR3 runs to 17 residues. V shed 5 bases, J shed 7 bases, and the junction held 15 bases outside the gene matches. Germline V CDR1 and CDR2: SEHNR, FQNEAQ (reference sequence). The CDR3 nucleotides are TGTGCCAGCAGCCCCAGAGCAAGGGACAGGGAAAAACAGCCCCAGCATTTT. Its protein product is CASSPRARDREKQPQHF.

This chain joins TRBV9 and TRBJ2-3; 12 bases line up with TRBD2. Germline values: CDR1 SGDLS, CDR2 YYNGEE. The CDR3 spans 16 residues. The trim removed 3 bases at V and 1 base at J, leaving 3 bases unmatched. CDR3 in DNA: TGTGCCAGCAGCGCCAGGACTAGCGGGGGCACAGATACGCAGTATTTT. It is translated as CASSARTSGGTDTQYF.

This rearrangement joins TRBV5-1 to TRBJ1-4; D is unclear. Germline lookup yields CDR1 SGHRS and CDR2 YFSETQ. Trimming cost V 2 bases and J 0 bases, with 8 bases left between them. This CDR3 has 15 amino acids. CDR3 sequence: CASSFRGATNEKLFF. The CDR3 nucleotides read TGCGCCAGCAGCTTCCGGGGTGCAACTAATGAAAAACTGTTTTTT.

The J gene is TRBJ2-5, the V gene TRBV5-1; 10 bases are a match to TRBD2. Per the germline V gene, CDR1 is SGHRS and CDR2 is YFSETQ. The V and J ends lost 2 bases and 2 bases, in that order; junction bases with no gene match: 6. This CDR3 is 16 amino acids long. CDR3 DNA sequence: TGCGCCAGCAGCTTATTAGGACTAGCGGAACAAGAGACCCAGTACTTC. As protein: CASSLLGLAEQETQYF.

This clone was seen once. V usage is TRBV29-1 and J usage is TRBJ2-7; 8 nucleotides match TRBD1. The germline V gene has CDR1 SQVTM and CDR2 ANQGSEA. The CDR3 has 11 amino acids. The V segment lost 5 bases and the J segment 6 bases; nucleotides outside the gene matches: 3. The chain's CDR3 is CSVKQGGEQYF. The CDR3 bases are TGCAGCGTTAAACAGGGGGGCGAGCAGTACTTC.

The chain uses TRBV7-8 and TRBJ2-7; the D is unclear. The CDR3 runs 11 residues. The germline V and J ends were trimmed by 8 bases and 1 base, with 6 bases remaining between them. Germline V gene sequence: CDR1 SGHVS, CDR2 FQNEAQ. The CDR3 region has the DNA TGTGCCAGCGGCCCGTCCTACGAGCAGTACTTC. Protein product: CASGPSYEQYF.

The chain combines TRBV6-5 with TRBJ1-1; perhaps TRBD1 as D (5 bases). The length of the CDR3 is 15 residues. With 4 bases removed from V and 1 base from J, the gap between germline ends came to 13 bases. Per the germline V gene, CDR1 is MNHEY and CDR2 is SVGAGI. CDR3 coding DNA: TGTGCCAGCAGTTCGCCCACAGGAGCGAACACTGAAGCTTTCTTT. Its translation is CASSSPTGANTEAFF.

V is TRBV15 and J is TRBJ2-4; TRBD2 matches 11 bases. The CDR3 is made up of 16 amino acids. The germline V gene has CDR1 LNHNV and CDR2 YYDKDF (reference sequence). V was clipped by 0 bases and J by 8 bases; unmatched bases: 6. DNA for the CDR3: TGTGCCACCAGCAGAGAGGGACTAGCGGTCGGGGACATTCAGTACTTC. It specifies CATSREGLAVGDIQYF.

The chain is built from TRBV4-3 and TRBJ2-7, with 9 bases matching TRBD2. V was clipped by 6 bases and J by 5 bases; unmatched bases: 17. Germline values: CDR1 LGHNA, CDR2 YSLEER. The CDR3 consists of 17 residues. CDR3: CASRADISLAGHDEQYF. CDR3 DNA: TGCGCCAGCAGGGCTGACATAAGCCTAGCGGGACACGACGAGCAGTACTTC.

The rearrangement joins TRBV19 to TRBJ1-5, with D possibly TRBD1 on 5 matching bases. There are 15 residues in the CDR3. The germline gives CDR1 LNHDA, CDR2 SQIVND (reference sequence). Trimming pared 6 bases from V and 4 bases from J, leaving 16 bases between. The CDR3 loop reads CASRTVDGGNQPQHF. The CDR3 region has the DNA TGTGCCAGTAGGACCGTTGACGGGGGGAATCAGCCCCAGCATTTT.

J is TRBJ2-1 and V is TRBV7-2; 14 positions match TRBD2. Looked up from germline, CDR1 is SGHTA and CDR2 is FQGNSA. V was clipped by 6 bases and J by 7 bases; unmatched bases: 5. The CDR3 is 15 amino acids. The CDR3 spells CASRVGTSGSNEQFF. The CDR3 coding sequence is TGTGCCAGCAGAGTCGGGACTAGCGGGAGTAATGAGCAGTTCTTC.

The genes are TRBV12-2 and TRBJ2-1; TRBD2 is the table's D call and was not checked against the DNA. TRBV12-2 is given as a pseudogene. There are 14 residues in the CDR3. CDR3 in amino acids: CASRQAGGHNEQFF. The DNA of the CDR3 is TGTGCAAGTCGCCAAGCGGGAGGACACAATGAGCAGTTCTTC.

The chain employs TRBV11-3 and TRBJ1-1; 10 bases line up with TRBD1. V lost 4 bases and J lost 2; bases outside the gene matches: 4. The CDR3 runs 15 residues. Germline V gene data show CDR1 as SGHNT and CDR2 as YENEEA. The CDR3 bases are TGTGCCAGCAGCTCGGGGACAGGGGCCAACACTGAAGCTTTCTTT. It translates to CASSSGTGANTEAFF.